This passage covers 19 T cell receptor beta chains from one sample sequenced in a study of identical twins. TCRdb itself ran the 5' RACE reads through MiXCR, one entry per CDR3 protein. The data show a few hundred thousand distinct CDR3 sequences, with roughly an eighth seen just once and approximately 0.98% held by the top ten. The sample also formed part of further work on yellow fever vaccine responses in identical twins.

Sequenced sample: CD4+ T cells sorted from blood. Receptors originate from a woman between 18 and 30 years old in good health.

CDR3 nucleotides: TGTGCCAGCAGCTCTGGGACTAGAATACCAGATACGCAGTATTTT. It yields the protein CASSSGTRIPDTQYF. The chain has TRBV7-2 and TRBJ2-3, with 8 bases fitting TRBD2. V was pared by 4 bases and J by 4 bases, with 7 bases of the junction left unmatched. The CDR3 has 15 residues. Per the germline V gene, CDR1 is SGHTA and CDR2 is FQGNSA.

This clonotype was observed a few times. This chain links TRBV14 with TRBJ2-7; D possibly corresponds to TRBD2 (5 bases). The CDR3 totals 14 residues. In germline, CDR1 is SGHDN, CDR2 FVKESK. The germline V and J ends were trimmed by 1 base and 1 base, with 8 bases remaining between them. The DNA for the CDR3 is TGTGCCAGCAGCCAAGGGCGGGTGTCCTACGAGCAGTACTTC. Translated: CASSQGRVSYEQYF.

The genes are TRBV28 and TRBJ2-1, with a weak D call TRBD2 (6 bases). This CDR3 contains 16 residues. Looked up from germline, CDR1 is MDHEN and CDR2 is SYDVKM. The V end was cut by 5 bases, the J end by 7 bases, with 21 bases between. The CDR3: CASSQNWGEHLNEQFF. In nucleotides, the CDR3 is TGTGCCAGCAGTCAGAATTGGGGGGAACACTTAAATGAGCAGTTCTTC.

The chain joins TRBV20-1 to TRBJ1-1, with D unclear. The V end lost 4 bases, the J end lost 4 bases, and 13 bases lay between the germline ends. Germline CDR1 reads DFQATT; CDR2 reads SNEGSKA (reference sequence). The CDR3 sequence is 13 residues long. DNA of the CDR3: TGCAGTGCTAAGACACCGGCCAGCACTGAAGCTTTCTTT. This encodes CSAKTPASTEAFF.

This clonotype was counted between two and nine times. The chain links TRBV7-9 to TRBJ2-1; the match to TRBD2 covers 11 bases. With V trimmed by 2 bases and J by 6 bases, 6 bases remained unmatched. This CDR3 has 16 amino acids. Germline V CDR1 and CDR2: SEHNR, FQNEAQ (reference sequence). The CDR3 DNA sequence: TGTGCCAGCAGCTTAACCGGGACTAGCGGATTCAATGAGCAGTTCTTC. Translating gives CASSLTGTSGFNEQFF.

This clonotype turned up a few times. The chain recombines TRBV5-1 with TRBJ2-2; TRBD2 matches 7 bases. Germline CDR1 is SGHRS and CDR2 is YFSETQ. The CDR3 is 15 residues long. The junction had 5 bases not matched to a gene; V was cut back by 5 bases and J by 1 base. The DNA of the CDR3 is TGCGCCAGCAGTTCGCAGCGGGGGAACACCGGGGAGCTGTTTTTT. The encoded protein is CASSSQRGNTGELFF.

The chain combines TRBV20-1 with TRBJ2-5, with TRBD2 as a possible D gene (7 bases). Germline CDR1 is DFQATT and CDR2 is SNEGSKA (reference sequence). This CDR3 is built from 13 residues. Trimming cost V 5 bases and J 6 bases, with 16 bases left between them. CDR3 nucleotide sequence: TGCAGTGCTGAGGGGCCGGGGGGCAAGACCCAGTACTTC. Its protein is CSAEGPGGKTQYF.

J is TRBJ2-1 and V is TRBV20-1, with 11 nucleotides matching TRBD2. This CDR3 has 16 residues. CDR1 is DFQATT, CDR2 SNEGSKA, per germline (reference sequence). Losses at the gene ends were 6 bases for V and 8 bases for J; bases not matched to a gene: 15. In nucleotides, the CDR3 is TGCAGTGCACCAATGTCGGCTAGCGGGAGGAGAGATGAGCAGTTCTTC. Residues: CSAPMSASGRRDEQFF.

The chain employs TRBV7-3 and TRBJ2-2; possibly TRBD1 for D (5 bases). V was clipped by 3 bases and J by 6 bases, with 14 bases between them. CDR3 size: 15 residues. Germline CDR1 SGHTA, CDR2 FQGTGA. CDR3 sequence (DNA): TGTGCCAGCAGCTTGGGTCAGGGAAGGGCCGGGGAGCTGTTTTTT. Translated: CASSLGQGRAGELFF.

The genes are TRBV3-1 and TRBJ2-7; weak D call: TRBD1 (7 bases). There are 13 residues in the CDR3. V lost 2 bases and J 5 bases, leaving 10 bases between the germline ends. Germline CDR1 is LGHDT and CDR2 is YNNKEL (reference sequence). The CDR3, as DNA: TGTGCCAGCAGCCAACAGGGGGGCAACGAGCAGTACTTC. This translates into CASSQQGGNEQYF.

This clonotype was recorded many times. V and J are TRBV4-3 and TRBJ2-3; TRBD2 matches at 13 bases. This CDR3 is built from 15 residues. Germline values: CDR1 LGHNA, CDR2 YSLEER. J gave up 6 bases and V 4 bases, and 4 bases lay outside the gene matches. CDR3: CASSRGLAGVDTQYF. CDR3 bases: TGCGCCAGCAGCCGAGGACTAGCGGGAGTGGATACGCAGTATTTT.

This clonotype came up a few times. The chain uses TRBV2 and TRBJ2-7; TRBD1 is a possible D gene (5 bases). CDR1 and CDR2 (germline): SNHLY, FYNNEI. This CDR3 comprises 14 residues. Trimming stripped 4 bases from V and 0 bases from J, with 10 bases between. CDR3 nucleotide sequence: TGTGCCAGCAGTGCGGCAGGGTACTCCTACGAGCAGTACTTC. Translation: CASSAAGYSYEQYF.

DNA of the CDR3: TGTGCCAGCAGTAAACAGGGAGGTGAGCAGTTCTTC. Residues: CASSKQGGEQFF. The rearrangement joins TRBV28 to TRBJ2-1; D may be TRBD1 or TRBD2 (6 bases each). The CDR3 loop spans 12 amino acids. The germline V gene has CDR1 MDHEN and CDR2 SYDVKM. V lost 5 bases to trimming and J lost 9 bases, with 11 bases between them.

This clonotype was counted between two and nine times. The chain recombines TRBV20-1 with TRBJ1-6; unclear D gene. Between the trimmed V and J ends, which lost 4 bases and 5 bases, there was a span of 15 bases. CDR3 length: 15 residues. Germline CDR1 reads DFQATT; CDR2 reads SNEGSKA (reference sequence). CDR3 sequence (DNA): TGCAGTGCTACTCTGGGAAGGGCTAATAATTCACCCCTCCACTTT. It is translated as CSATLGRANNSPLHF.

In its sample, this clonotype was seen a few times. This chain joins TRBV24-1 and TRBJ2-1, with 8 bases that match TRBD1. CDR3 length: 15 residues. Trimming at V came to 4 bases and at J to 2 bases, leaving 3 bases not matched to a gene. Germline V lookup: CDR1 KGHDR, CDR2 SFDVKD. The CDR3 bases are TGTGCCACCAGTGACCAGGACAGGGCCTACAATGAGCAGTTCTTC. Protein product: CATSDQDRAYNEQFF.

At least ten counts were recorded for this clonotype. The chain links TRBV29-1 to TRBJ2-5, with a tentative D call TRBD2 (6 bases). The V gene lost 8 bases and the J gene lost 2 bases, with 15 bases spanning the gap. Germline CDR1 is SQVTM and CDR2 is ANQGSEA. The CDR3 is 13 residues long. CDR3 DNA sequence: TGCAGCCTCGGGGGAAGCGGACAAGAGACCCAGTACTTC. This translates into CSLGGSGQETQYF.

This clonotype appeared many times. J is TRBJ1-1 and V is TRBV5-1, with D possibly being TRBD1 (5 bases). Trimming removed 7 bases from V and 6 bases from J, with 16 bases in between. The CDR3 covers 13 residues. Germline V lookup: CDR1 SGHRS, CDR2 YFSETQ. The CDR3 DNA reads TGCGCCAGCGCAGACAGAGCCGGAGCTGAAGCTTTCTTT. It specifies CASADRAGAEAFF.

The table lists this clonotype with many counts. The chain uses TRBV3-1 and TRBJ2-4; D possibly corresponds to TRBD2 (6 bases). Trimming stripped 10 bases from V and 0 bases from J, with 10 bases between. The CDR3 has 13 amino acids. The germline gives CDR1 LGHDT, CDR2 YNNKEL (reference sequence). This chain's CDR3 is CATSGEAKNIQYF. The DNA for the CDR3 is TGTGCCACTTCGGGAGAAGCCAAAAACATTCAGTACTTC. Variable domain in full (rest from reference TRBV3-1 and TRBJ2-4): DTAVSQTPKYLVTQMGNDKSIKCEQNLGHDTMYWYKQDSKKFLKIMFSYNNKELIINETVPNRFSPKSPDKAHLNLHINSLELGDSAVYFCATSGEAKNIQYFGAGTRLSVL.

The table lists this clonotype with a few counts. The chain employs TRBV18 and TRBJ1-2, with TRBD1 as a possible D gene (5 bases). V lost 0 bases to trimming and J lost 7 bases, with 12 bases between them. In germline, CDR1 is KGHSH, CDR2 LQKENI. The CDR3 totals 14 residues. For the CDR3, the DNA is TGTGCCAGCTCACCACCGGGACGGTCGAGTGGCTACACCTTC. Amino acids: CASSPPGRSSGYTF.